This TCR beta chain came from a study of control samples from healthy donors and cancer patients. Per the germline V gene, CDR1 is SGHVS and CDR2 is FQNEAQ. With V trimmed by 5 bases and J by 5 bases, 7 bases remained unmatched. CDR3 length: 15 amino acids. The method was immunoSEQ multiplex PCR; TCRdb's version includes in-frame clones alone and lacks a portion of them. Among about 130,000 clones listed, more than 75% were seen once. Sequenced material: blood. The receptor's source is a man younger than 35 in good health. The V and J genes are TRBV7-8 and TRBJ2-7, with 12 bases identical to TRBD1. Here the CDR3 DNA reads TGTGCCAGCAGCCCAACCGGGACAGGGGGCCACGAGCAGTACTTC. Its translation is CASSPTGTGGHEQYF.